This TCR beta chain originates from a study of blood T cell repertoires in COVID-19. The V gene lost 5 bases and the J gene lost 8 bases, with 9 bases spanning the gap. Germline V gene sequence: CDR1 MNHEY, CDR2 SVGEGT. This CDR3 region has 11 residues. TCRdb's table, derived via immunoSEQ multiplex PCR, lists solely in-frame clones and lacks some. The repertoire holds about 120,000 clones, approximately 87% seen once, with approximately 2.3% in the top ten. The J gene is TRBJ1-2, the V gene TRBV6-2 or TRBV6-3, with unresolved D. Specimen: peripheral blood. The source is a woman in her forties or fifties with acute or convalescent COVID-19. CDR3 protein: CASSDPRGYTF. CDR3 in DNA: TGTGCCAGCAGTGATCCGAGGGGCTACACCTTC.